The 6 T cell receptor beta chains below were found in one sample sequenced in a study of T-cell memory formation after mild COVID-19. One entry per CDR3 protein, called by TCRdb with MiXCR from the 5' RACE reads. Altogether a few hundred thousand distinct CDR3 sequences are present, 15% to 20% being singletons, with the ten largest covering about 21%. Sequencing was carried out using PBMCs or a T cell subset sorted from them (not recorded which). The receptor set was obtained from a man between 18 and 29 years old who had mild COVID-19 (a few samples of this study predate the infection). Cell type and time point are not known.

This clonotype was counted between two and nine times. The chain uses TRBV6-6 and TRBJ2-2; D is undetermined. This CDR3 spans 16 amino acids. Trimming removed 4 bases from V and 3 bases from J, with 15 bases in between. Germline-derived CDR1 and CDR2 are MNHNY and SVGAGI (reference sequence). The CDR3, as DNA: TGTGCCAGCAGTTTGGGATTAGTTAGGGACACCGGGGAGCTGTTTTTT. Protein: CASSLGLVRDTGELFF.

This clonotype was seen a few times. The J gene is TRBJ2-7, the V gene TRBV9; no firm D call. Germline CDR1 SGDLS, CDR2 YYNGEE. Trimming pared 0 bases from V and 2 bases from J, leaving 9 bases between. The CDR3 sequence is 14 residues long. In DNA, the CDR3 is TGTGCCAGCAGCGTAGGGGAAATGGCCTACGAGCAGTACTTC. Translating it yields CASSVGEMAYEQYF. Looking up the rest from reference TRBV9 and TRBJ2-7 gives the full variable domain: DSGVTQTPKHLITATGQRVTLRCSPRSGDLSVYWYQQSLDQGLQFLIQYYNGEERAKGNILERFSAQQFPDLHSELNLSSLELGDSALYFCASSVGEMAYEQYFGPGTRLTVT.

This clonotype was picked up a small number of times. This chain uses TRBV5-1 with TRBJ2-7; D may be TRBD1 or TRBD2 (5 bases each). Germline CDR1 and CDR2: SGHRS and YFSETQ. The CDR3 length is 12 residues. The V end lost 6 bases, the J end lost 6 bases, and 13 bases lay between the germline ends. The CDR3 coding sequence is TGCGCCAGCACGGGGCCCCTGGGCGAGCAGTACGTC. It yields the protein CASTGPLGEQYV.

This clonotype was found a few times. The chain carries TRBV7-3 and TRBJ1-2; TRBD1 aligns across 9 bases. CDR1 SGHTA and CDR2 FQGTGA come from the germline V gene. This CDR3 contains 17 residues. Trimming took 4 bases from V and 6 from J; bases not matched to a gene: 15. CDR3 loop: CASSSAPGTGKTDGYTF. In nucleotides, the CDR3 is TGTGCCAGCAGCTCCGCGCCCGGGACAGGGAAAACGGATGGCTACACCTTC.

This CDR3 reads CASSPSDGTGELFF. CDR3 sequence (DNA): TGTGCCAGCAGCCCGAGTGACGGCACCGGGGAGCTGTTTTTT. This chain connects TRBV11-3 to TRBJ2-2; D unresolved. V lost 5 bases and J 4 bases, leaving 11 bases between the germline ends. CDR1 and CDR2 (germline): SGHNT, YENEEA. The CDR3 runs to 14 residues.

The J gene is TRBJ2-5, the V gene TRBV11-2; D may be TRBD1 (6 bases). The length of the CDR3 is 14 residues. V was shortened by 5 bases and J by 2 bases, with 12 bases between the two germline ends. Germline V gene sequence: CDR1 SGHAT, CDR2 FQNNGV. Here the CDR3 reads CASSRGQMQETQYF. Written as DNA, the CDR3 is TGTGCCAGCAGCCGAGGACAGATGCAAGAGACCCAGTACTTC.